Following are 18 T cell receptor beta chains from one sample sequenced in a study of T cells in Graves' hyperthyroidism and ophthalmopathy. Authors of the study amplified TCR beta CDR3 regions from RNA transcripts. The primer set for the first-round RT-PCR of the TCR CDR3 was HTBI. One entry per CDR3 protein, called by TCRdb with MiXCR from the multiplex PCR reads. This sample yields a few hundred thousand distinct CDR3 sequences, of which around 21% are seen a single time; around a quarter belongs to the top ten. Sequenced: blood. These receptors were taken from a man younger than 35 with Graves' hyperthyroidism.

This clonotype has at least ten counts. J is TRBJ2-7 and V is TRBV30; D not certain. Germline loops: CDR1 GTSNPN, CDR2 SVGIG (reference sequence). Trimming took off 4 bases at V and 6 bases at J, with 19 bases between the two ends. The CDR3 has 14 amino acids. The CDR3 nucleotides are TGTGCCTGGACCCCGTTGGCTGGCACGCGCGAGCAGTACTTC. Encoded protein: CAWTPLAGTREQYF.

V usage is TRBV4-1 and J usage is TRBJ2-5, with 9 positions matching TRBD2. CDR3 size: 16 residues. The germline gives CDR1 MGHRA, CDR2 YSYEKL. The trim removed 1 base at V and 1 base at J, leaving 4 bases unmatched. This CDR3 reads CASSQVAGVIQETQYF. In nucleotides, the CDR3 is TGCGCCAGCAGCCAAGTAGCGGGAGTAATCCAAGAGACCCAGTACTTC.

V is TRBV12-3 or TRBV12-4 and J is TRBJ1-1; the D is unclear. Trimming removed 8 bases from V and 1 base from J, with 14 bases in between. This CDR3 is 14 amino acids long. CDR3 DNA: TGTGCCAGCGTGCCCTGGGGAAGGAACACTGAAGCTTTCTTT. It yields the protein CASVPWGRNTEAFF.

Concerning this clonotype itself: A much more abundant neighbour one base away suggests this may be a read error. CDR3 sequence reads: CASSFGPGELLF. The CDR3, as DNA: TGTGCCAGCAGCTTCGGTCCCGGGGAGCTGCTTTTT. V gene TRBV9 combines with J gene TRBJ2-2, with D tentatively TRBD2 (5 bases). The CDR3 totals 12 residues. The germline gives CDR1 SGDLS, CDR2 YYNGEE.

This clonotype was recorded a few times. The DNA for the CDR3 is TGTGCCAGTACAACCTGGGACACCAACGTCCTGACTTTC. This translates into CASTTWDTNVLTF. The rearrangement joins TRBV6-1 to TRBJ2-6; D is perhaps TRBD1 (6 bases). V was cut by 9 bases and J by 8 bases, with 14 bases left in between. Per the germline V gene, CDR1 is MNHNS and CDR2 is SASEGT. This CDR3 region has 13 residues.

This clonotype was picked up many times. V is TRBV30 and J is TRBJ1-1; the D is unclear. Germline lookup yields CDR1 GTSNPN and CDR2 SVGIG (reference sequence). The CDR3 runs 11 residues. V was cut by 5 bases and J by 1 base, with 5 bases left in between. The CDR3 DNA reads TGTGCCTGGGCGGCGAACACTGAAGCTTTCTTT. It specifies CAWAANTEAFF.

This clonotype appeared many times. V gene TRBV11-3 combines with J gene TRBJ1-2, with 10 bases aligning to TRBD1. The CDR3 consists of 15 residues. In germline, CDR1 is SGHNT, CDR2 YENEEA. V shed 5 bases, J shed 4 bases, and the junction held 7 bases outside the gene matches. The CDR3 sequence is CASSLAGTGVYGYTF. CDR3 in DNA: TGTGCCAGCAGCCTTGCCGGGACAGGGGTCTATGGCTACACCTTC.

This chain uses TRBV6-1 with TRBJ1-1; no definite D call. Germline values: CDR1 MNHNS, CDR2 SASEGT. There are 14 residues in the CDR3. Between the trimmed V and J ends, which lost 7 bases and 1 base, there was a span of 13 bases. The CDR3 coding sequence is TGTGCCAGCACCGCCGGACGGAGGAACACTGAAGCTTTCTTT. Amino acids: CASTAGRRNTEAFF.

This clonotype has ten or more counts. The J gene is TRBJ1-1, the V gene TRBV2; no reliable D call. V was clipped by 6 bases and J by 0 bases, with 11 bases between them. CDR1 is SNHLY and CDR2 is FYNNEI in the germline V gene. The CDR3 contains 14 residues. The CDR3 DNA is TGTGCCAGCAGAGGCTTAGAGGTGAACACTGAAGCTTTCTTT. This gives the protein CASRGLEVNTEAFF.

In its sample, this clonotype was seen many times. The V call is TRBV12-5, the J call TRBJ2-5, with a possible D match to TRBD1 (5 bases). The CDR3 is 15 amino acids. Germline V gives CDR1 LGHNT, CDR2 FRNRAP. Trimming left V 4 bases short and J 4 bases short, with 16 bases between. The CDR3 coding sequence is TGTGCTAGTGGTTCCGTCCAGGGCTCCCCAGAGACCCAGTACTTC. Its translation is CASGSVQGSPETQYF.

This clonotype was counted between two and nine times. CDR3 sequence: CASSPGRGTYEQYF. CDR3 nucleotides: TGTGCCAGCAGCCCCGGGAGGGGCACCTACGAGCAGTACTTC. The chain uses TRBV11-3 and TRBJ2-7; 8 bases are shared with TRBD2. Germline V lookup: CDR1 SGHNT, CDR2 YENEEA. V lost 5 bases and J lost 2; bases outside the gene matches: 5. The CDR3 runs 14 residues.

The V gene is TRBV9, the J gene TRBJ1-1, with no clear D. From germline, CDR1 is SGDLS and CDR2 YYNGEE. The CDR3 runs 14 residues. The V end lost 2 bases, the J end lost 0 bases, and 8 bases lay between the germline ends. This CDR3 reads CASSVAGMNTEAFF. CDR3 coding DNA: TGTGCCAGCAGCGTTGCCGGCATGAACACTGAAGCTTTCTTT.

The sample holds one count of this clonotype. The chain joins TRBV6-1 to TRBJ1-2; unclear D gene. The V end lost 6 bases, the J end lost 0 bases, and 14 bases lay between the germline ends. Germline V gives CDR1 MNHNS, CDR2 SASEGT. CDR3 length equals 15 residues. The CDR3 sequence is CASRGYGISNYGYTF. In DNA form, the CDR3 reads TGTGCCAGCAGGGGATACGGGATATCTAACTATGGCTACACCTTC.

V usage is TRBV6-5 and J usage is TRBJ2-5; no firm D call. V was clipped by 0 bases and J by 5 bases, with 10 bases between them. CDR1 and CDR2 (germline): MNHEY, SVGAGI. The CDR3 has 14 residues. For the CDR3, the DNA is TGTGCCAGCAGTTACTCGATGGAAGTCGAGACCCAGTACTTC. Its protein product is CASSYSMEVETQYF.

The chain joins TRBV7-6 to TRBJ2-7; D gene uncertain. The V gene lost 8 bases and the J gene lost 4 bases, with 15 bases spanning the gap. The CDR3 length is 13 residues. Germline CDR1 is SGHVS and CDR2 is FNYEAQ. CDR3 sequence (DNA): TGTGCCAGCCAATGGCCGGGTCGTTACGAGCAGTACTTC. Protein product: CASQWPGRYEQYF.

This clonotype occurred many times. The chain combines TRBV9 with TRBJ1-2; weak D call: TRBD1 (5 bases). The germline V gene encodes CDR1 SGDLS and CDR2 YYNGEE. V dropped 3 bases and J dropped 7 bases, with 19 bases sitting between them. The CDR3 contains 15 residues. The CDR3 DNA sequence: TGTGCCAGCAGCGCCGGGGGACGCGGGGGAGGTGGCTACACCTTC. This sequence encodes CASSAGGRGGGGYTF.

About this clonotype: The CDR3 ends on some other residue instead of the conserved phenylalanine or tryptophan, so this is likely a read error. V is TRBV12-3 or TRBV12-4 and J is TRBJ2-7; 9 bases are shared with TRBD1. This CDR3 has 16 residues. Trimming took 6 bases from V and 4 from J; bases not matched to a gene: 13. The CDR3 DNA is TGTGCCAGCAGCGCCCCTCCGGGACAGGGTGTGTACGAGCAGTACGCC. Its translation is CASSAPPGQGVYEQYA.

This clonotype was counted between two and nine times. This chain uses TRBV11-2 with TRBJ2-7; D uncertain. With 4 bases removed from V and 3 bases from J, the gap between germline ends came to 19 bases. Germline CDR1 reads SGHAT; CDR2 reads FQNNGV. The CDR3 totals 16 residues. CDR3 DNA sequence: TGTGCCAGCAGCTCTGTTGGTTTTGGGGTAGTCTACGAGCAGTACTTC. Translated, it gives CASSSVGFGVVYEQYF.